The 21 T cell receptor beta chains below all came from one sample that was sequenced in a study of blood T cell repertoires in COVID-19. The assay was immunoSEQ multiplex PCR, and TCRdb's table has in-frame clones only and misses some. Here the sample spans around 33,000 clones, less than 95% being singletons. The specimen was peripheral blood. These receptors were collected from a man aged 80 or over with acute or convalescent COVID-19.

This chain's CDR3 is CASRAARGYEAFF. CDR3 sequence (DNA): TGTGCCAGCAGGGCTGCCCGGGGTTACGAAGCTTTCTTT. The gene calls are TRBV25-1 and TRBJ1-1; D call uncertain. CDR1 is MGHDK and CDR2 is SYGVNS in the germline V gene. The V end lost 6 bases, the J end lost 8 bases, and 16 bases lay between the germline ends. The CDR3 covers 13 residues.

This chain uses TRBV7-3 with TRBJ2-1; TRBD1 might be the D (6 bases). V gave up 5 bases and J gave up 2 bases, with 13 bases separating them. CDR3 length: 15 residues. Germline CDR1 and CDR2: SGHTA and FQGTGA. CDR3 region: CASSVSGQAYNEQFF. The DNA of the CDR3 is TGTGCCAGCAGCGTCTCGGGACAAGCCTACAATGAGCAGTTCTTC.

CDR3 sequence: CASSESRTGYGYTF. The CDR3, as DNA: TGCGCCAGCAGTGAATCGAGAACCGGTTATGGCTACACCTTC. This rearrangement joins TRBV10-2 to TRBJ1-2; D uncertain. V lost 3 bases to trimming and J lost 5 bases, with 13 bases between them. Germline V gene data show CDR1 as WSHSY and CDR2 as SAAADI. CDR3 length equals 14 residues.

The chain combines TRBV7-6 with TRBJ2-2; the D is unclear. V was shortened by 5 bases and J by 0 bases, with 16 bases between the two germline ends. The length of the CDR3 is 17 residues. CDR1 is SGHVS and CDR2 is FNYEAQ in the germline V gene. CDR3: CASSPRWSSANTGELFF. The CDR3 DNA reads TGTGCCAGCAGCCCGAGATGGAGTTCCGCGAACACCGGGGAGCTGTTTTTT.

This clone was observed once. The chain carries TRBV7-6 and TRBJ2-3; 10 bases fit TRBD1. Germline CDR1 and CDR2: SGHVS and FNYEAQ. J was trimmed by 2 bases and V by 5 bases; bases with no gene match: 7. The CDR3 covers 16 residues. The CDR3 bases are TGTGCCAGCAGCCCCGCCGACAGGGGGCACACAGATACGCAGTATTTT. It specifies CASSPADRGHTDTQYF.

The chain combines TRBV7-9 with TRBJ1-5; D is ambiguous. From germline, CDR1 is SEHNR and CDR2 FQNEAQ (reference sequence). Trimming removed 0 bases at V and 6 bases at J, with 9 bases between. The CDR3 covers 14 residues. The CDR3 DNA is TGTGCCAGCAGCTTAGCCTCTTCAGGTCAGCCCCAGCATTTT. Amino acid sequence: CASSLASSGQPQHF.

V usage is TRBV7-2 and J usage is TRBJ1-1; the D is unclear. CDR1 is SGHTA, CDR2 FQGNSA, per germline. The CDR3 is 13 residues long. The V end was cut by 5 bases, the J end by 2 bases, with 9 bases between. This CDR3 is CASSRQVNTEAFF. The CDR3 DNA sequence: TGTGCCAGCAGCCGCCAGGTAAACACTGAAGCTTTCTTT. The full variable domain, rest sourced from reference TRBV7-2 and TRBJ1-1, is GAGVSQSPSNKVTEKGKDVELRCDPISGHTALYWYRQSLGQGLEFLIYFQGNSAPDKSGLPSDRFSAERTGGSVSTLTIQRTQQEDSAVYLCASSRQVNTEAFFGQGTRLTVV.

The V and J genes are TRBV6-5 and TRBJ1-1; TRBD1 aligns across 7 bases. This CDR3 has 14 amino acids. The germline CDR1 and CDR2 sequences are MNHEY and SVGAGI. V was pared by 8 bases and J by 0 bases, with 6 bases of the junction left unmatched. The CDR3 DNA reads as TGTGCCAGCCACAGAACAGGGGTGAACACTGAAGCTTTCTTT. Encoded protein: CASHRTGVNTEAFF.

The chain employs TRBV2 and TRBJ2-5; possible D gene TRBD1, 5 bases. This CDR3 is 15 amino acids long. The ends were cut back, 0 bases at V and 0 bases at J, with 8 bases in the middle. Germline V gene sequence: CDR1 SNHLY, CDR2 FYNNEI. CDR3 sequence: CASSEAPGNQETQYF. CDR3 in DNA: TGTGCCAGCAGTGAAGCCCCAGGGAACCAAGAGACCCAGTACTTC. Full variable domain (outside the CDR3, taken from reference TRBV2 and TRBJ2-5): EPEVTQTPSHQVTQMGQEVILRCVPISNHLYFYWYRQILGQKVEFLVSFYNNEISEKSEIFDDQFSVERPDGSNFTLKIRSTKLEDSAMYFCASSEAPGNQETQYFGPGTRLLVL.

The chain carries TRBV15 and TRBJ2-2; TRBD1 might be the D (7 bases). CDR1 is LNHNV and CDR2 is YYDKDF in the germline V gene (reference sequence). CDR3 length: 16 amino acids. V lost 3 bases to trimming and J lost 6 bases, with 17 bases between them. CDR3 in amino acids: CATSRSGGGLSGELFF. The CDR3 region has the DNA TGTGCCACCAGCAGGAGTGGAGGGGGCCTATCCGGGGAGCTGTTTTTT. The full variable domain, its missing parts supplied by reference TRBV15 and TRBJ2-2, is DAMVIQNPRYQVTQFGKPVTLSCSQTLNHNVMYWYQQKSSQAPKLLFHYYDKDFNNEADTPDNFQSRRPNTSFCFLDIRSPGLGDTAMYLCATSRSGGGLSGELFFGEGSRLTVL.

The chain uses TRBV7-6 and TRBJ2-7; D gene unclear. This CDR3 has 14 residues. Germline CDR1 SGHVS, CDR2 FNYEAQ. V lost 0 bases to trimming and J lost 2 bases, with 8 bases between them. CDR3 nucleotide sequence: TGTGCCAGCAGCTTAGCGGGCCAGCCCTACGAGCAGTACTTC. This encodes CASSLAGQPYEQYF.

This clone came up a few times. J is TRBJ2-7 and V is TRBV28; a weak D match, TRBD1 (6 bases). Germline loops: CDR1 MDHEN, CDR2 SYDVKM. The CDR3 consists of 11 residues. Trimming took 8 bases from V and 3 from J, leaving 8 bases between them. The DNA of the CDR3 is TGTGCCAGCGAGGGGGTCTACGAGCAGTACTTC. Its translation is CASEGVYEQYF. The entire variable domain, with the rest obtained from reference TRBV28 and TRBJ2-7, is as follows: DVKVTQSSRYLVKRTGEKVFLECVQDMDHENMFWYRQDPGLGLRLIYFSYDVKMKEKGDIPEGYSVSREKKERFSLILESASTNQTSMYLCASEGVYEQYFGPGTRLTVT.

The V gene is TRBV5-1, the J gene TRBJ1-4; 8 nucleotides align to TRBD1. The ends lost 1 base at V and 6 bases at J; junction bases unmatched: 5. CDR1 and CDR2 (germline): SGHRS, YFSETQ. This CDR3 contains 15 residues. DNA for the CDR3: TGCGCCAGCAGCTTGACCGGGACAGGTGATGAAAAACTGTTTTTT. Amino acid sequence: CASSLTGTGDEKLFF.

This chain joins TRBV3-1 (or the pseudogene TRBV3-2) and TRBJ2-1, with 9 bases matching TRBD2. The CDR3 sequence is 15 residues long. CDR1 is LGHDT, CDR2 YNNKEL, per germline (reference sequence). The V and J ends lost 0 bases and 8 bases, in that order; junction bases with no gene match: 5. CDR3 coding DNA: TGTGCCAGCAGCCAAGATCTTAGCGGGGGTGATGAGCAGTTCTTC. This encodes CASSQDLSGGDEQFF.

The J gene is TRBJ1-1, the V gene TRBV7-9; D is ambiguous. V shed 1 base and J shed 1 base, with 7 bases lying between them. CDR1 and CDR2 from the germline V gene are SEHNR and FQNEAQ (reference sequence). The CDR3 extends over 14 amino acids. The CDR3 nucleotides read TGTGCCAGCAGCTTAGAAGGAGGGAACACTGAAGCTTTCTTT. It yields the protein CASSLEGGNTEAFF.

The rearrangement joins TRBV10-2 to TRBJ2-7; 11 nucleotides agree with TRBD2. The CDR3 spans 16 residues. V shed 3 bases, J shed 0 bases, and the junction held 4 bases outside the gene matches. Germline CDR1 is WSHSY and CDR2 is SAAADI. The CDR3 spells CASSEGLAGGSYEQYF. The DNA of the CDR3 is TGCGCCAGCAGTGAAGGGCTAGCGGGGGGCTCCTACGAGCAGTACTTC.

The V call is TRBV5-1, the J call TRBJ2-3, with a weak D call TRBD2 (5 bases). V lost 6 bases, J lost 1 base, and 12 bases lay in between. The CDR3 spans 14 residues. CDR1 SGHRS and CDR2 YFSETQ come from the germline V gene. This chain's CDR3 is CASTVEAGTDTQYF. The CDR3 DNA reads TGCGCCAGCACCGTGGAGGCTGGCACAGATACGCAGTATTTT.

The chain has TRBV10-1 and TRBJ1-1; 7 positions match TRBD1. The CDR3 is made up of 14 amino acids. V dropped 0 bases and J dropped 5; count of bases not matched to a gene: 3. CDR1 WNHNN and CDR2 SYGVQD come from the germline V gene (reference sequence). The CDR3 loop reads CASSESLTGTEAFF. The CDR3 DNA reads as TGCGCCAGCAGTGAGTCGCTGACAGGGACTGAAGCTTTCTTT.

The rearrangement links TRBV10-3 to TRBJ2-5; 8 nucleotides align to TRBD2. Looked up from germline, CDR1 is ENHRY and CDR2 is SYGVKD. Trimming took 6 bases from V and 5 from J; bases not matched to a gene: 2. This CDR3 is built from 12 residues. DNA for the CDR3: TGTGCCATCAGGGCTAGCGGGGAGACCCAGTACTTC. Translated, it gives CAIRASGETQYF.

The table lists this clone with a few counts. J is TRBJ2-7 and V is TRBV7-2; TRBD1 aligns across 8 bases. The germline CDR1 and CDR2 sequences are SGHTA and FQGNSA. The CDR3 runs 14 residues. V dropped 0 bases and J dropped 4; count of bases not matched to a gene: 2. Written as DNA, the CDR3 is TGTGCCAGCAGCTTAGCCAGGGGGCAATACGAGCAGTACTTC. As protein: CASSLARGQYEQYF.

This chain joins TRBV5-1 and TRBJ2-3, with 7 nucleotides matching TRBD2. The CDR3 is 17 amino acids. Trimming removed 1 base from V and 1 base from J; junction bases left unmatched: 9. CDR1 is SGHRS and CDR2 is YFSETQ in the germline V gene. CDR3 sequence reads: CASSLSLGGVGTDTQYF. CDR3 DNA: TGCGCCAGCAGCTTGTCTCTGGGGGGGGTTGGCACAGATACGCAGTATTTT.